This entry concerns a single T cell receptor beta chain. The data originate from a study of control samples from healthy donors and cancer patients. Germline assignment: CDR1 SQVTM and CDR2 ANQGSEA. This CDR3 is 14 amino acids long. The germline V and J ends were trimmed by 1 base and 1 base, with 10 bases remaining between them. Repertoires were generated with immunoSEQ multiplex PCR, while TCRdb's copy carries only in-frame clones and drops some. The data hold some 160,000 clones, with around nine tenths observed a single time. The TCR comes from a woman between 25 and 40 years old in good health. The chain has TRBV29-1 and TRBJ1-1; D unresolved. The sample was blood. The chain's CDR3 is CSVEGVGGNTEAFF. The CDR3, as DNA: TGCAGCGTTGAAGGAGTAGGTGGGAACACTGAAGCTTTCTTT.